This is a list of T cell receptor beta chains from one sample in a study of OX40 agonist ivuxolimab in advanced cancers. Produced via immunoSEQ multiplex PCR; TCRdb's table is partial and in-frame only. The sample yields under 80,000 clones, roughly nine tenths seen once. The sequencing here drew on CD4+ or CD8+ T cells sorted from blood, taken in a trial of the OX40 agonist ivuxolimab. These receptors all stem from an adult with an advanced solid tumor such as melanoma, head and neck, liver or kidney cancer. The CDR3 runs from the conserved cysteine through the conserved F or W. D genes are given only for firm matches. A row's size may be missing; if present it is once, few, many or a size class.

v_gene	d_gene	abundance	j_gene	CDR3nt	CDR3aa
TRBV30	.	.	TRBJ1-6	TGTGCCTGGACTCCAGGCAATTCACCCCTCCACTTT	CAWTPGNSPLHF
TRBV2	TRBD1	.	TRBJ1-1	TGTGCCAGCAGTGGACAGGGGGTTAACACTGAAGCTTTCTTT	CASSGQGVNTEAFF
TRBV18	TRBD1	.	TRBJ1-5	TGTGCCAGCTCGCAAGGGCCGACAGGGCTCGTCAATCAGCCCCAGCATTTT	CASSQGPTGLVNQPQHF
TRBV19	.	.	TRBJ1-4	TGTGCCGCAGGTCCAGGAGCAACTAATGAAAAACTGTTTTTT	CAAGPGATNEKLFF
TRBV6-5	.	.	TRBJ1-2	TGTGCCAGCAGGGAGGGAGGAGGCTACACCTTC	CASREGGGYTF
TRBV4-1	TRBD2	.	TRBJ2-7	TGCGCCAGCAGCCAACAATTAGCGGGAGGAAGCTCCTACGAGCAGTACTTC	CASSQQLAGGSSYEQYF
TRBV30	.	few	TRBJ2-1	TGTGCCTGGAGTTCGTTGAGTGAGCAGTTCTTC	CAWSSLSEQFF
TRBV18	.	.	TRBJ2-7	TGTGCCAGCTCACCACCGACAGGACGGCAGAACGAGCAGTACTTC	CASSPPTGRQNEQYF
TRBV19	.	few	TRBJ1-6	TGTGCCAGTAGTATAGTTGGCGGCCAGAGCTCCTATAATTCACCCCTCCACTTT	CASSIVGGQSSYNSPLHF
TRBV6-5	.	.	TRBJ1-3	TGTGCCAGCAGGTCCACCGGGATCTCTGGAAACACCATATATTTT	CASRSTGISGNTIYF
TRBV7-6	.	.	TRBJ1-4	TGTGCCAGCAGCCTGGGACTCGGTCGAGAAAAACTGTTTTTT	CASSLGLGREKLFF
TRBV6-5	.	.	TRBJ1-5	TGTGCCAGCTCAAATATGGGGGGCGTAAATCAGCCCCAGCATTTT	CASSNMGGVNQPQHF
TRBV19	.	.	TRBJ1-2	TGTGCCAGTGGAGAGGTGAACTATGGCTACACCTTC	CASGEVNYGYTF
TRBV7-2	TRBD2	.	TRBJ2-7	TGTGCCAGCAGCTTAAAGATCAGCGGGAACTACGAGCAGTACTTC	CASSLKISGNYEQYF
TRBV11-2	TRBD1	.	TRBJ2-7	TGTGCCAGCAGCTTAACAGGGGGCTCCTACGAGCAGTACTTC	CASSLTGGSYEQYF
TRBV19	.	.	TRBJ2-5	TGTGCCAGTAGTATCGGGGGAGTGGAGACCCAGTACTTC	CASSIGGVETQYF
TRBV4-1	.	.	TRBJ1-1	TGCGCCAGCAGCCCTCGGGAACGGGGCCCGAACACTGAAGCTTTCTTT	CASSPRERGPNTEAFF
TRBV12-1	.	once	TRBJ2-5	TGTGCCAGCAGCTACGGACTAGCGGGAGGTATAGAGACCCAGTACTTC	CASSYGLAGGIETQYF
TRBV6-5	TRBD1	.	TRBJ2-7	TGTGCCAGCACCAGAGCCGGGACAGGGAATGAGCAGTACTTC	CASTRAGTGNEQYF
TRBV28	.	.	TRBJ1-1	TGTGCCAGTCGCAATTTGGGGCCGAAGAGGGCTTTCTTT	CASRNLGPKRAFF
TRBV5-1	.	.	TRBJ2-7	TGCGCCAGCAGCTCAGACAGTAACGAGCAGTACTTC	CASSSDSNEQYF
TRBV7-6	.	.	TRBJ2-5	TGTGCCAGCAGCTTAAAGCTAGGCGAGACCCAGTACTTC	CASSLKLGETQYF
TRBV2	TRBD1	.	TRBJ1-5	TGTGCCAGCAGTTCCAGGGGGCTTGGTAATCAGCCCCAGCATTTT	CASSSRGLGNQPQHF
TRBV7-2	TRBD1	once	TRBJ2-7	TGTGCCAGCAGCACGGGACAGGGGAAGGGCGAGCAGTACTTC	CASSTGQGKGEQYF
TRBV5-5	TRBD2	.	TRBJ2-7	TGTGCCAGCAGCTTGAGGTTACTAGCGGGAGCCTACGAGCAGTACTTC	CASSLRLLAGAYEQYF
TRBV10-3	TRBD2	.	TRBJ2-3	TGTGCCATCAGGGGAGCGGGGGGGCTTCCAGATACGCAGTATTTT	CAIRGAGGLPDTQYF
TRBV5-1	TRBD1	few	TRBJ1-4	TGCGCCAGCAGCCCCGGGACAGGAGAAAAACTGTTTTTT	CASSPGTGEKLFF
TRBV2	.	once	TRBJ1-3	TGTGCCGCAAAAGGAACGGTGGGGGCCTCTGGAAACACCATATATTTT	CAAKGTVGASGNTIYF
TRBV10-3	.	.	TRBJ1-3	TGTGCCATCAGTGAAAGGCAGGCCTCCTCTGGAAACACCATATATTTT	CAISERQASSGNTIYF
TRBV4-3	.	.	TRBJ1-2	TGCGCCAGCAGCCAAGAGGCGGGGTTGGGAGGTGGCTACACCTTC	CASSQEAGLGGGYTF
TRBV25-1	.	.	TRBJ2-2	TGTGCCAGCAGTGAATATTTGGCAGGGGAGCTGTTTTTT	CASSEYLAGELFF
TRBV5-6	.	.	TRBJ2-7	TGTGCCAGCAGCCATAGACTCATTAGCTCCTACGAGCAGTACTTC	CASSHRLISSYEQYF
TRBV2	TRBD2	.	TRBJ2-1	TGTGCCAGCAGTGTAAGCGGGGGGGGCTACAATGAGCAGTTCTTC	CASSVSGGGYNEQFF
TRBV7-9	.	.	TRBJ2-7	TGTGCCAGCAGCGCCCGGGAGTTTTATAACGAGCAGTACTTC	CASSAREFYNEQYF
TRBV9	.	.	TRBJ1-2	TGTGCCAGCAGCGCCTCCCCGGACACCATCGGCGGTGAGGGTAACTATGGCTACACCTTC	CASSASPDTIGGEGNYGYTF
TRBV30	.	.	TRBJ1-6	TGTGCCTGGAGTGTAGAACGAGGGATTTGGTCCCAGGGTTATAATTCACCCCTCCACTTT	CAWSVERGIWSQGYNSPLHF
TRBV7-9	TRBD1	.	TRBJ1-6	TGTGCCAGCAGCCCACCTGGACAGGGGAATTCACCCCTCCACTTT	CASSPPGQGNSPLHF
TRBV2	TRBD1	.	TRBJ1-5	TGTGCCAGCAGGGGACAGGTAGGGCAGCCCCAGCATTTT	CASRGQVGQPQHF
TRBV2	TRBD1	.	TRBJ1-6	TGTGCCAGCACTGAACCGGGACAGGGACGGGGTGGAAGCTCCTATAATTCACCCCTCCACTTT	CASTEPGQGRGGSSYNSPLHF
TRBV30	TRBD2	.	TRBJ2-5	TGTGCCTGGACTCTAGCGGGCAGACGTAAAGAGACCCAGTACTTC	CAWTLAGRRKETQYF
TRBV10-1	.	.	TRBJ1-5	TGCGCCAGCAGTGAAGGAGGGGAACGGCAGCCCCAGCATTTT	CASSEGGERQPQHF
TRBV5-1	.	.	TRBJ2-3	TGCGCCAGCAGCCGCAAGTGGACCAGGGTCAACACAGATACGCAGTATTTT	CASSRKWTRVNTDTQYF
TRBV11-2	.	.	TRBJ1-3	TGTGCCAGCACAGGGAGCGGTCAGGGAAACACCATATATTTT	CASTGSGQGNTIYF
TRBV5-6	.	.	TRBJ1-2	TGTGCCAGCAGCTTGAGGGGGGCGGTCTATGGCTACACCTTC	CASSLRGAVYGYTF
TRBV6-1	.	.	TRBJ1-5	TGTGCCAGCAGTGAAAATGGGGGGAGTCAGCCCCAGCATTTT	CASSENGGSQPQHF